Described below is a single T cell receptor beta chain sequence and its context. The CDR3 has 16 amino acids. V shed 3 bases, J shed 0 bases, and the junction held 5 bases outside the gene matches. Germline loops: CDR1 SGDLS, CDR2 YYNGEE. The sample is drawn from a study of cytomegalovirus exposure and HLA in healthy donors. Here immunoSEQ multiplex PCR was the method, and the copy in TCRdb shows in-frame clones only, minus some. The sample records approximately 110,000 clones, 86% being singletons. This chain connects TRBV9 to TRBJ2-4, with 8 bases matching TRBD1. The receptor was derived from a young woman in good health and CMV-seropositive. The sample was PBMCs. The CDR3 reads CASSATGALAKNIQYF. CDR3 DNA: TGTGCCAGCAGCGCGACAGGGGCCCTAGCCAAAAACATTCAGTACTTC. The full variable domain, rest sourced from reference TRBV9 and TRBJ2-4, is DSGVTQTPKHLITATGQRVTLRCSPRSGDLSVYWYQQSLDQGLQFLIQYYNGEERAKGNILERFSAQQFPDLHSELNLSSLELGDSALYFCASSATGALAKNIQYFGAGTRLSVL.